One sample yielded the 26 T cell receptor beta chains listed below, sequenced in a study of radiotherapy plus CTLA-4 blockade in lung cancer. The repertoire was sequenced with immunoSEQ multiplex PCR; TCRdb's copy has only in-frame clones and lacks some. In the table there are roughly 93,000 clones, 75% to 90% of which are singletons. The sequencing used peripheral blood, collected from a patient treated with radiotherapy plus ipilimumab. The receptors derive from a human donor with non-small cell lung cancer who had a partial response to radiotherapy plus ipilimumab.

The genes are TRBV6-1 and TRBJ1-1; D may be TRBD1 (6 bases). The CDR3 totals 14 residues. CDR1 MNHNS and CDR2 SASEGT come from the germline V gene. With 6 bases removed from V and 6 bases from J, the gap between germline ends came to 17 bases. This CDR3 is CASRPRGGTPEAFF. In DNA form, the CDR3 reads TGTGCCAGCAGGCCGAGGGGGGGAACACCTGAAGCTTTCTTT.

The chain links TRBV19 to TRBJ1-5, with D tentatively TRBD1 (5 bases). Trimming pared 0 bases from V and 5 bases from J, leaving 14 bases between. The CDR3 sequence is 16 residues long. Germline CDR1 reads LNHDA; CDR2 reads SQIVND (reference sequence). CDR3 in DNA: TGTGCCAGTAGTATAGAACGGGGGTTTAGGGATCAGCCCCAGCATTTT. Translated, it gives CASSIERGFRDQPQHF.

The V and J genes are TRBV28 and TRBJ1-2, with 9 bases aligning to TRBD1. J lost 8 bases, V lost 4 bases, and 5 bases had no gene match. This CDR3 is built from 13 residues. Germline V lookup: CDR1 MDHEN, CDR2 SYDVKM. In nucleotides, the CDR3 is TGTGCCAGCAGTTCAGGACAGGGGTGGGGCTACACCTTC. Translating gives CASSSGQGWGYTF.

The rearrangement uses TRBV28 and TRBJ2-7, with 9 bases identical to TRBD2. Trimming at V came to 1 base and at J to 2 bases, leaving 3 bases not matched to a gene. CDR3 length: 15 amino acids. Germline-derived CDR1 and CDR2 are MDHEN and SYDVKM. CDR3 in amino acids: CASSLFASGAYEQYF. The CDR3 DNA sequence: TGTGCCAGCAGTTTATTCGCTAGCGGGGCCTACGAGCAGTACTTC.

V and J are TRBV28 and TRBJ2-1; 7 bases line up with TRBD1. The trim removed 6 bases at V and 2 bases at J, leaving 10 bases unmatched. CDR1 is MDHEN, CDR2 SYDVKM, per germline. This CDR3 is built from 16 residues. The CDR3 loop is CASSPEGAGTYNEQFF. CDR3 nucleotides: TGTGCCAGCAGCCCCGAGGGGGCAGGAACCTACAATGAGCAGTTCTTC.

This chain uses TRBV19 with TRBJ1-5; 12 bases fit TRBD1. The germline V gene has CDR1 LNHDA and CDR2 SQIVND (reference sequence). V lost 2 bases and J lost 2; bases outside the gene matches: 4. The CDR3 is 17 amino acids. This CDR3 reads CASSISGTGGGNQPQHF. CDR3 in DNA: TGTGCCAGTAGTATAAGCGGGACAGGGGGCGGCAATCAGCCCCAGCATTTT.

On this clone itself: One end of the junction varies from germline; a read error may be responsible. The chain joins TRBV28 to TRBJ1-1; D is unclear. CDR1 and CDR2 from the germline V gene are MDHEN and SYDVKM. The CDR3 is 11 amino acids. CDR3 in DNA: TGTGCCAGCAGTTTGGGGAGGGAAGGTTTCTTT. This translates into CASSLGREGFF.

The chain combines TRBV11-2 with TRBJ2-2; D not certain. V was cut by 0 bases and J by 2 bases, with 10 bases left in between. The CDR3 consists of 16 residues. Germline CDR1 is SGHAT and CDR2 is FQNNGV. CDR3 DNA: TGTGCCAGCAGCTTAGAGCACAGACGAAACACCGGGGAGCTGTTTTTT. It is translated as CASSLEHRRNTGELFF.

The chain links TRBV6-1 to TRBJ1-2, with 7 bases fitting TRBD1. The V gene's germline CDR1 is MNHNS and CDR2 SASEGT. The CDR3 consists of 14 residues. The J segment lost 6 bases and the V segment lost 6 bases, leaving 10 bases of the junction unmatched. CDR3 coding DNA: TGTGCCAGCAGGTTGGACAGGAGCCCACATGGCTACACCTTC. Translating it yields CASRLDRSPHGYTF.

The V gene is TRBV4-2, the J gene TRBJ2-1; 8 bases are a match to TRBD2. CDR1 LGHNA and CDR2 YNFKEQ come from the germline V gene. There are 17 residues in the CDR3. V shed 3 bases, J shed 5 bases, and the junction held 12 bases outside the gene matches. CDR3 nucleotide sequence: TGTGCCAGCAGCCAGGGGTCGGGGGGGAGGGCCGACAATGAGCAGTTCTTC. Translation: CASSQGSGGRADNEQFF.

A single count supports this clone. The chain recombines TRBV28 with TRBJ1-1, with D maybe TRBD1 (5 bases). Germline values: CDR1 MDHEN, CDR2 SYDVKM. V lost 5 bases and J lost 7, with 23 bases in between. This CDR3 region has 16 residues. The CDR3 sequence: CASSRRRTAGGVEAFF. In nucleotides, the CDR3 is TGTGCCAGCAGTCGGCGCCGGACGGCTGGGGGGGTTGAAGCTTTCTTT. The whole variable domain, filled in from reference TRBV28 and TRBJ1-1, reads DVKVTQSSRYLVKRTGEKVFLECVQDMDHENMFWYRQDPGLGLRLIYFSYDVKMKEKGDIPEGYSVSREKKERFSLILESASTNQTSMYLCASSRRRTAGGVEAFFGQGTRLTVV.

In DNA form, the CDR3 reads TGCGCCAGCAGCTTAGCACTAGCGGGAGGCCCGTCCGAGCAGTACTTC. Encoded protein: CASSLALAGGPSEQYF. The V gene is TRBV5-1, the J gene TRBJ2-7, with 12 bases lining up with TRBD2. Germline trimming cut 2 bases from V and 6 bases from J; bases unmatched to any gene: 9. Germline values: CDR1 SGHRS, CDR2 YFSETQ. CDR3 length: 16 amino acids.

The V call is TRBV10-1, the J call TRBJ2-6; D remains unclear. Deletions cut 0 bases from V and 0 bases from J, with 3 bases between. Germline V lookup: CDR1 WNHNN, CDR2 SYGVQD (reference sequence). The CDR3 runs 15 residues. This CDR3 is CASSESHSGANVLTF. The DNA of the CDR3 is TGCGCCAGCAGTGAGTCTCACTCTGGGGCCAACGTCCTGACTTTC.

The gene calls are TRBV10-1 and TRBJ2-5; D perhaps matches TRBD1 (6 bases). Gene TRBJ2-7 matches the end of the DNA better, so the J call may be wrong. This CDR3 is built from 13 residues. Germline CDR1 WNHNN, CDR2 SYGVQD (reference sequence). The DNA for the CDR3 is TGCGCCGCGAAGGGGGTGATTGTCTACGAGCAGTACTTC. It is translated as CAAKGVIVYEQYF.

The sample holds a few counts of this clone. The sample has other DNA sequences that encode this CDR3 too. The chain is built from TRBV5-4 and TRBJ2-1, with 13 bases aligning to TRBD2. Germline trimming cut 5 bases from V and 5 bases from J; bases unmatched to any gene: 4. Germline V gene sequence: CDR1 SGHNT, CDR2 YYREEE (reference sequence). The CDR3 runs 15 residues. CDR3 DNA sequence: TGTGCCAGCAGGTCAGGGACTAGCGGGAACAATGAGCAGTTCTTC. The encoded protein is CASRSGTSGNNEQFF.

The CDR3 here is CASSRSQPLEGYEQYF. In DNA, the CDR3 is TGTGCCAGCAGCCGAAGTCAACCCCTAGAGGGCTACGAGCAGTACTTC. V gene TRBV2 combines with J gene TRBJ2-7; D may be TRBD2 (5 bases). There are 16 residues in the CDR3. Germline assignment: CDR1 SNHLY and CDR2 FYNNEI. V was cut by 6 bases and J by 3 bases, with 21 bases left in between. The variable domain in full, with the rest retrieved from reference TRBV2 and TRBJ2-7, is EPEVTQTPSHQVTQMGQEVILRCVPISNHLYFYWYRQILGQKVEFLVSFYNNEISEKSEIFDDQFSVERPDGSNFTLKIRSTKLEDSAMYFCASSRSQPLEGYEQYFGPGTRLTVT.

This chain links TRBV30 with TRBJ2-3; no reliable D call. There are 12 residues in the CDR3. Germline V lookup: CDR1 GTSNPN, CDR2 SVGIG (reference sequence). V was pared by 6 bases and J by 1 base, with 8 bases between. CDR3 bases: TGTGCCTGTTCTCTAGGCACAGATACGCAGTATTTT. This encodes CACSLGTDTQYF.

The J gene is TRBJ2-1, the V gene TRBV28; 9 bases match TRBD2. From germline, CDR1 is MDHEN and CDR2 SYDVKM. CDR3 length: 15 residues. V lost 3 bases, J lost 5 bases, and 5 bases stayed unmatched. CDR3 in amino acids: CASSFGLAGNNEQFF. DNA of the CDR3: TGTGCCAGCAGTTTTGGGCTAGCGGGGAACAATGAGCAGTTCTTC.

This clone was seen repeatedly, ten times or more. The chain combines TRBV4-1 with TRBJ2-1; a possible D gene is TRBD2 (5 bases). This CDR3 has 14 residues. V shed 3 bases and J shed 3 bases, with 9 bases lying between them. Germline V lookup: CDR1 MGHRA, CDR2 YSYEKL. CDR3 bases: TGCGCCAGCAGCCAGACGACTAACTACAATGAGCAGTTCTTC. Translating it yields CASSQTTNYNEQFF.

The chain uses TRBV7-9 and TRBJ2-7; TRBD1 matches 7 bases. V lost 5 bases and J lost 9; bases outside the gene matches: 13. Germline CDR1 and CDR2: SEHNR and FQNEAQ (reference sequence). This CDR3 contains 14 residues. The CDR3 coding sequence is TGTGCCAGCAGCCTCCAGACAGGGACCTCGGGGCAGTACTTC. This sequence encodes CASSLQTGTSGQYF.

The gene calls are TRBV28 and TRBJ2-3; 8 positions match TRBD1. Trimming removed 5 bases from V and 1 base from J; junction bases left unmatched: 2. The CDR3 totals 14 residues. The V gene's germline CDR1 is MDHEN and CDR2 SYDVKM. In nucleotides, the CDR3 is TGTGCCAGCAGTCCACAGGGGGGCACAGATACGCAGTATTTT. Translated, it gives CASSPQGGTDTQYF.

The chain carries TRBV28 and TRBJ1-1; D is unresolved. The germline V gene encodes CDR1 MDHEN and CDR2 SYDVKM. V was shortened by 8 bases and J by 1 base, with 11 bases between the two germline ends. This CDR3 is built from 13 residues. The CDR3 reads CASHPPRNTEAFF. The CDR3 DNA sequence: TGTGCCAGCCATCCCCCGCGGAACACTGAAGCTTTCTTT.

The rearrangement uses TRBV7-8 and TRBJ2-3; the match to TRBD2 covers 8 bases. The V segment lost 5 bases and the J segment 5 bases; nucleotides outside the gene matches: 6. Germline CDR1 and CDR2: SGHVS and FQNEAQ. The CDR3 runs 14 residues. For the CDR3, the DNA is TGTGCCAGCAGCAAGCGGGAGAGGGTAGATACGCAGTATTTT. Protein: CASSKRERVDTQYF. Based on the CDR3 plus reference TRBV7-8 and TRBJ2-3, the full variable domain is GAGVSQSPRYKVAKRGQDVALRCDPISGHVSLFWYQQALGQGPEFLTYFQNEAQLDKSGLPSDRFFAERPEGSVSTLKIQRTQQEDSAVYLCASSKRERVDTQYFGPGTRLTVL.

This sequence joins TRBV4-1 and TRBJ1-1; D is undetermined. Trimming took off 4 bases at V and 2 bases at J, with 14 bases between the two ends. The CDR3 has 15 amino acids. Germline-derived CDR1 and CDR2 are MGHRA and YSYEKL. CDR3 DNA: TGCGCCAGCAGCCGGGAGGGCAGGTTTAACACTGAAGCTTTCTTT. Its protein is CASSREGRFNTEAFF.

The rearrangement links TRBV5-1 to TRBJ2-1; 10 positions agree with TRBD2. Per the germline V gene, CDR1 is SGHRS and CDR2 is YFSETQ. V shed 2 bases and J 5 bases; nucleotides not matched to a gene: 4. The CDR3 contains 15 residues. CDR3 residues: CASSFLAGVDNEQFF. In DNA, the CDR3 is TGCGCCAGCAGCTTCCTAGCGGGAGTAGACAATGAGCAGTTCTTC.

The chain employs TRBV27 and TRBJ2-1, with TRBD1 matching over 8 bases. Trimming cost V 6 bases and J 8 bases; bases outside gene matches: 15. Per germline, CDR1 MNHEY and CDR2 SMNVEV (reference sequence). This CDR3 spans 16 amino acids. This CDR3 reads CASSYSTGDREDEQFF. CDR3 nucleotides: TGTGCCAGCAGCTACTCGACAGGGGACCGCGAGGATGAGCAGTTCTTC.